This entry lists 12 T cell receptor beta chains sequenced from one sample in a study of post-analysis software for immune sequencing data. Unique-molecular-identifier-tagged TCR beta cDNA libraries were used. TCRdb processed the PCR reads anew with MiXCR; each CDR3 protein has one entry. The sample includes roughly 400,000 distinct CDR3 sequences, approximately 37% seen only once; the top ten take approximately 7.1%. Notes on the study in general: Roughly five TRBV segments were significantly more frequent in patients than in controls. TRBV5-6, TRBV5-1 and TRBV20-1 were among these segments.

The antigens these receptors bind are not known. Source material: blood. Source of these receptors: a girl aged 2-15 years with multiple sclerosis.

The V call is TRBV27, the J call TRBJ2-5; TRBD1 matches at 10 bases. The tail of the sequence fits TRBJ2-7 better, so the J call may be wrong. Germline V gene sequence: CDR1 MNHEY, CDR2 SMNVEV (reference sequence). This CDR3 region has 16 residues. The CDR3 region is CASNPFWDRGQHEQYF. As DNA, the CDR3 is TGTGCCAGCAATCCCTTTTGGGACAGGGGACAACACGAGCAGTACTTC.

This clonotype was observed a few times. The J gene is TRBJ1-2, the V gene TRBV4-1, with TRBD1 as a possible D gene (6 bases). The CDR3 contains 13 residues. The V gene lost 4 bases and the J gene lost 7 bases, with 13 bases spanning the gap. Germline CDR1 MGHRA, CDR2 YSYEKL. CDR3 sequence (DNA): TGCGCCAGCAGCCGCTCCGGACAGCCTGGCTACACCTTC. Translated, it gives CASSRSGQPGYTF.

The J gene is TRBJ2-3, the V gene TRBV28; no reliable D call. CDR1 and CDR2 from the germline V gene are MDHEN and SYDVKM. V was clipped by 1 base and J by 3 bases, with 11 bases between them. The CDR3 is 15 amino acids. CDR3 region: CASSLSVLETDTQYF. The CDR3 bases are TGTGCCAGCAGTTTATCTGTGCTTGAAACAGATACGCAGTATTTT.

The chain carries TRBV20-1 and TRBJ2-7, with 10 bases identical to TRBD1. This CDR3 is 13 amino acids long. Germline V lookup: CDR1 DFQATT, CDR2 SNEGSKA (reference sequence). Losses at the gene ends were 4 bases for V and 9 bases for J; bases not matched to a gene: 9. DNA for the CDR3: TGCAGTGCTACCGGGACAGGGGACCTAGGGCAGTACTTC. Translation gives CSATGTGDLGQYF.

This chain links TRBV27 with TRBJ2-3; D gene ambiguous. V was clipped by 7 bases and J by 0 bases, with 14 bases between them. The CDR3 loop spans 15 amino acids. Germline CDR1 MNHEY, CDR2 SMNVEV (reference sequence). The CDR3 DNA is TGTGCCAGCACCCTCACAGCCTTCAGCACAGATACGCAGTATTTT. It translates to CASTLTAFSTDTQYF.

This clonotype occurred a few times. V is TRBV15 and J is TRBJ2-5; tentatively, D is TRBD2 (6 bases). CDR1 is LNHNV, CDR2 YYDKDF, per germline (reference sequence). The length of the CDR3 is 14 residues. V lost 2 bases, J lost 1 base, and 8 bases lay in between. For the CDR3, the DNA is TGTGCCACCAGCAGACGGACTATCCAAGAGACCCAGTACTTC. Amino acids: CATSRRTIQETQYF.

This clonotype was recorded at least ten times. One end of the junction does not line up with germline, which may come from a read error. The V gene is TRBV5-1, the J gene TRBJ2-1, with TRBD1 matching 10 bases. The CDR3 runs to 15 residues. The germline CDR1 and CDR2 sequences are SGHRS and YFSETQ. The CDR3 DNA follows: TGTGCCAGCAGCCTGGGACAGGGGTCCTACAATGAGCAGTTCTTC. It encodes CASSLGQGSYNEQFF.

This chain connects TRBV7-9 to TRBJ2-7, with D hard to call. Germline-derived CDR1 and CDR2 are SEHNR and FQNEAQ (reference sequence). With 4 bases removed from V and 6 bases from J, the gap between germline ends came to 13 bases. This CDR3 has 13 amino acids. CDR3 bases: TGTGCCAGCAGCTCCGATCTTTGGGGCGAGCAGTACTTC. Translated, it gives CASSSDLWGEQYF.

This chain joins TRBV5-1 and TRBJ1-1; D gene unclear. Germline loops: CDR1 SGHRS, CDR2 YFSETQ. The CDR3 spans 13 residues. V dropped 3 bases and J dropped 3 bases, with 9 bases sitting between them. The CDR3 DNA is TGCGCCAGCAGCTCGAGGAGGGACACTGAAGCTTTCTTT. Translating it yields CASSSRRDTEAFF.

This clonotype has a handful of counts. The V gene is TRBV7-8, the J gene TRBJ2-1; 11 bases are a match to TRBD2. Looked up from germline, CDR1 is SGHVS and CDR2 is FQNEAQ. V lost 1 base to trimming and J lost 4 bases; unmatched junction nucleotides: 3. This CDR3 has 16 amino acids. The CDR3 reads CASSLGGLAVYNEQFF. The CDR3 nucleotides are TGTGCCAGCAGCTTAGGGGGACTAGCGGTATACAATGAGCAGTTCTTC.

The table lists this clonotype with a few counts. The gene calls are TRBV27 and TRBJ1-5; TRBD1 agrees at 7 bases. CDR3 length: 16 residues. CDR1 and CDR2 from the germline V gene are MNHEY and SMNVEV (reference sequence). The ends lost 6 bases at V and 1 base at J; junction bases unmatched: 9. The CDR3: CASSPWTGRSNQPQHF. DNA for the CDR3: TGTGCCAGCAGCCCCTGGACAGGTCGGAGCAATCAGCCCCAGCATTTT.

This clonotype was observed a few times. The chain employs TRBV20-1 and TRBJ2-1; weak D call: TRBD1 (5 bases). V was cut by 2 bases and J by 4 bases, with 9 bases left in between. Germline CDR1 and CDR2: DFQATT and SNEGSKA (reference sequence). This CDR3 has 13 amino acids. The CDR3 loop reads CSARNRLYNEQFF. CDR3 nucleotides: TGCAGTGCTAGAAACAGGCTGTACAATGAGCAGTTCTTC.